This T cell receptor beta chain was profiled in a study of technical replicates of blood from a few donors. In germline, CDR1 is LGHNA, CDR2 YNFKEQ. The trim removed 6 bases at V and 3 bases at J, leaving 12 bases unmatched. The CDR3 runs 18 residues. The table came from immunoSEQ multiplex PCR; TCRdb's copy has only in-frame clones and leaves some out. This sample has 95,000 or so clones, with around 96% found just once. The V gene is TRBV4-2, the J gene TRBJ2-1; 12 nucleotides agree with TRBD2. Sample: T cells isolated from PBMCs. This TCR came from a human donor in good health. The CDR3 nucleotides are TGTGCCAGCAGTCGTAAGGGACTAGCGGGTCCACACTACAATGAGCAGTTCTTC. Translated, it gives CASSRKGLAGPHYNEQFF.